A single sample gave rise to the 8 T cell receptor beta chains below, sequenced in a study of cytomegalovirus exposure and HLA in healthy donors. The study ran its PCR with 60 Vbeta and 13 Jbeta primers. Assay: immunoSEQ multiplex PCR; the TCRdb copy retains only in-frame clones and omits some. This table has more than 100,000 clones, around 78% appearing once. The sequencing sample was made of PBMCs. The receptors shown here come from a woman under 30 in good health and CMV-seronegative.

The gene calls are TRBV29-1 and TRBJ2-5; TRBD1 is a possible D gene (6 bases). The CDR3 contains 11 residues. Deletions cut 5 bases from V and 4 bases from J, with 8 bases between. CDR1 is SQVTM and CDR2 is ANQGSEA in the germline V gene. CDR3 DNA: TGCAGCGTTCTAGGGGGAGAGACCCAGTACTTC. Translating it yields CSVLGGETQYF. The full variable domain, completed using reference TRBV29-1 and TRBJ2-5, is SAVISQKPSRDICQRGTSLTIQCQVDSQVTMMFWYRQQPGQSLTLIATANQGSEATYESGFVIDKFPISRPNLTFSTLTVSNMSPEDSSIYLCSVLGGETQYFGPGTRLLVL.

CDR3 in amino acids: CASSWTSGTGELFF. CDR3 DNA: TGCGCCAGCAGCTGGACTAGCGGGACCGGGGAGCTGTTTTTT. V and J are TRBV5-1 and TRBJ2-2, with TRBD2 identical over 11 bases. This CDR3 has 14 amino acids. V trimming: 3 bases; J trimming: 5 bases; junction bases outside the gene matches: 0. Per germline, CDR1 SGHRS and CDR2 YFSETQ.

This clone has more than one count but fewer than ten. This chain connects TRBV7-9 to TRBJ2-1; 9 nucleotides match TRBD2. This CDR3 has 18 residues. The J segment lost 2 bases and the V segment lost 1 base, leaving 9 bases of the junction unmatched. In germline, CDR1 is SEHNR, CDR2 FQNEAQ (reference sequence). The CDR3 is CASSLGGRGLKPYNEQFF. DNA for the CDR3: TGTGCCAGCAGCTTAGGCGGGAGGGGATTAAAGCCCTACAATGAGCAGTTCTTC.

The DNA of the CDR3 is TGTGCCAGTAGTCCCTCCGGCACTACTATTATCACCGGGGAGCTGTTTTTT. Translation gives CASSPSGTTIITGELFF. This chain joins TRBV19 and TRBJ2-2; D remains ambiguous. V shed 5 bases and J shed 4 bases, with 20 bases lying between them. Germline V lookup: CDR1 LNHDA, CDR2 SQIVND (reference sequence). The CDR3 totals 17 residues.

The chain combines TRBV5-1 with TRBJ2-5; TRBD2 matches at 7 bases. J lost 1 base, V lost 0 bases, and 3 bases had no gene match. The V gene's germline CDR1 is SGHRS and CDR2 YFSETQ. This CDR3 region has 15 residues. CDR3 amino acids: CASSLEPSGQETQYF. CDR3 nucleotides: TGCGCCAGCAGCTTGGAGCCTAGCGGCCAAGAGACCCAGTACTTC.

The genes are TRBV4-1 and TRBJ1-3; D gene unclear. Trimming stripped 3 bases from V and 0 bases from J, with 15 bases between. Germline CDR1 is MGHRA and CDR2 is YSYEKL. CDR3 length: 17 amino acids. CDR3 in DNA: TGCGCCAGCAGCCAGGTCCTACTCGAATACTCTGGAAACACCATATATTTT. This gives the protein CASSQVLLEYSGNTIYF.

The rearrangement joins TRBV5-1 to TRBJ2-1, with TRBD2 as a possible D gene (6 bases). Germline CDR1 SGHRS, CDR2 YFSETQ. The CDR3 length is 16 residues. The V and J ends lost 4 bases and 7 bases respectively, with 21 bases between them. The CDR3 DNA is TGCGCCAGCAGCCTCGGAGGATCGGGACTTCAAAATGAGCAGTTCTTC. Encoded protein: CASSLGGSGLQNEQFF.

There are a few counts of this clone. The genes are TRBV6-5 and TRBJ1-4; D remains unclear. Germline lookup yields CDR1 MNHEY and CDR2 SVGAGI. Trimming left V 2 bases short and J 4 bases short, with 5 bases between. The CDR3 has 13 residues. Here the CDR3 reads CASSYSRNEKLFF. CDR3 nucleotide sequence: TGTGCCAGCAGTTACAGCCGTAATGAAAAACTGTTTTTT.